A selection of T cell receptor beta chains follows, all from one sample in a study of cytomegalovirus exposure and HLA in healthy donors. Sequenced by immunoSEQ multiplex PCR; TCRdb stores in-frame clones only, minus some. The profile shows some 130,000 clones, about 76% of them singletons. Sample: PBMCs. These receptors were obtained from a woman in her 40s in good health and CMV-seronegative. CDR3s include the opening cysteine and the closing phenylalanine or tryptophan. D genes are given only for firm matches. Rows give clone size only sometimes, using once, few, many, or a class for an expanded clone.

>TRBJ1-1|-|TRBD1|TRBV6-1
CASRAGGLNTEAFF
TGTGCCAGCAGAGCAGGGGGCTTGAACACTGAAGCTTTCTTT
>TRBJ2-7|-|-|TRBV9
CASSVGGSGLSYEQYF
TGTGCCAGCAGCGTAGGTGGATCAGGGCTCTCCTACGAGCAGTACTTC
>TRBJ2-1|-|-|TRBV6-1
CASVLYNEQFF
TGTGCCAGCGTTCTCTACAATGAGCAGTTCTTC
>TRBJ1-4|-|TRBD1|TRBV7-9
CASSLQTGTGGFGGEKLFF
TGTGCCAGCAGCTTACAAACCGGGACAGGGGGCTTTGGGGGTGAAAAACTGTTTTTT
>TRBJ1-1|-|TRBD1|TRBV4-2
CASSQGDRGATEAFF
TGTGCCAGCAGCCAAGGGGACAGGGGGGCGACTGAAGCTTTCTTT
>TRBJ1-2|-|-|TRBV6-1
CASSRGSVGYTF
TGTGCCAGCAGCCGAGGGAGCGTTGGCTACACCTTC
>TRBJ1-2|-|TRBD1|TRBV10-3
CAISDRGQGPPVNYGYTF
TGTGCCATCAGTGACCGGGGACAGGGGCCTCCCGTTAACTATGGCTACACCTTC
>TRBJ2-2|few|TRBD2|TRBV5-4
CASSLILAGSTGELFF
TGTGCCAGCAGCTTGATACTAGCGGGGAGCACCGGGGAGCTGTTTTTT
>TRBJ2-3|-|TRBD1|TRBV6-4
CASSSVDRDTDTQYF
TGTGCCAGCAGTTCCGTGGACAGGGACACAGATACGCAGTATTTT
>TRBJ1-4|-|-|TRBV5-5
CASQDTQIEKLFF
TGTGCCAGCCAGGACACCCAAATTGAAAAACTGTTTTTT
>TRBJ1-1|-|TRBD1|TRBV6-5
CASSSYRGPSEAFF
TGTGCCAGCAGTTCATACAGGGGGCCGTCTGAAGCTTTCTTT
>TRBJ2-5|few|-|TRBV5-6
CASSLVGSGEQYF
TGTGCCAGCAGCTTGGTGGGGTCGGGAGAGCAGTACTTC
>TRBJ1-3|-|TRBD1|TRBV2
CASSNRQGRFTGNTIYF
TGTGCCAGCAGTAACCGACAGGGAAGGTTTACTGGAAACACCATATATTTT
>TRBJ2-7|once|TRBD2|TRBV5-4
CATNLGGGGYEQYF
TGTGCCACGAACCTTGGCGGGGGGGGCTACGAGCAGTACTTC
>TRBJ1-2|-|-|TRBV6-5
CASSFARPGMGGYTF
TGTGCCAGCAGTTTCGCCAGACCGGGGATGGGAGGCTACACCTTC
>TRBJ1-1|once|TRBD1|TRBV6-5
CASSYRGGLNTEAFF
TGTGCCAGCAGTTACAGAGGGGGCCTCAACACTGAAGCTTTCTTT
>TRBJ1-1|-|-|TRBV20-1
CSASDYTEAFF
TGCAGTGCTAGTGACTACACTGAAGCTTTCTTT
>TRBJ1-1|-|-|TRBV19
CASSIAGVGTEAFF
TGTGCCAGTAGTATTGCAGGGGTCGGAACTGAAGCTTTCTTT
>TRBJ1-5|-|-|TRBV4-3
CASSQDRRGRLNQPQHF
TGCGCCAGCAGCCAAGATCGTCGCGGCCGACTTAATCAGCCCCAGCATTTT
>TRBJ1-1|-|-|TRBV2
CASSEDREAFF
TGTGCCAGCAGTGAGGACAGAGAAGCTTTCTTT
>TRBJ1-4|-|TRBD1|TRBV6-1
CASGFEGALDEKLFF
TGTGCCAGCGGTTTCGAGGGGGCGTTAGATGAAAAACTGTTTTTT
>TRBJ1-2|-|-|TRBV6-1
CASTVRGDYGYTF
TGTGCCAGCACCGTGCGGGGGGACTATGGCTACACCTTC